The present TCR beta chain was sequenced within a study of shared clonotypes between healthy human individuals. Concerning this clone itself: Its matching antigen is unknown.

Naive CD4+ cells were CD45RA-selected; the remaining cells were memory. Profiling relied on immunoSEQ multiplex PCR, and the TCRdb table lists in-frame clones only, not all of them. The data contain around 2,000,000 clones, 90% to 95% of them seen just once; the ten biggest clones take up roughly 0.13%. Study findings and constraints: Several donors held roughly 5% of naive CD4 clonotypes in common.

V lost 1 base and J 0 bases, leaving 11 bases between the germline ends. Germline CDR1 and CDR2: MNHNS and SASEGT. CDR3 size: 16 residues. The source of this sequence is a man between 18 and 35 years old in good health. Sequencing was carried out using naive CD4+ T cells sorted from blood. Subset of the sample: CD45RA+ positively selected. The V gene is TRBV6-1, the J gene TRBJ2-3; D unclear. The CDR3 loop reads CASSEGSGISTDTQYF. CDR3 sequence (DNA): TGTGCCAGCAGTGAAGGAAGTGGGATTAGCACAGATACGCAGTATTTT.